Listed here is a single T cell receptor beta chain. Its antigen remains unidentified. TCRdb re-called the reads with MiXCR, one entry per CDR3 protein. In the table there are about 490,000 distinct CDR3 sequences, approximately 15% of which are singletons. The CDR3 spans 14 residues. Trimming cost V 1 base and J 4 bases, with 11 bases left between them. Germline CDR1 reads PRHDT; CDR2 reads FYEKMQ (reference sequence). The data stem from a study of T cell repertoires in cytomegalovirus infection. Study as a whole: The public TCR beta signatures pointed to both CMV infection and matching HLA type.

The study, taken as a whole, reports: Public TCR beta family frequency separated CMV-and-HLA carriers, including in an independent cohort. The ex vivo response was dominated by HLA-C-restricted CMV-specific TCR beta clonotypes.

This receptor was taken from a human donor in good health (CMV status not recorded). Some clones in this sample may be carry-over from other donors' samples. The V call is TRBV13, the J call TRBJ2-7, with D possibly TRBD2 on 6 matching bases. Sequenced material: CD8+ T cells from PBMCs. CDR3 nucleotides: TGTGCCAGCAGCTTAGAACTAGCTTCTTACGAGCAGTACTTC. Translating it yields CASSLELASYEQYF.